This T cell receptor beta chain was sequenced for a study of vaccination and CD4 T cells after COVID-19. The treatment here: roughly 11-day PBMC culture with coronavirus spike peptide pools or control peptides (ViraFEST assay). From the approximately eleven-day cultures, CD4+ T cells were isolated by negative selection. The CDR3 sequence is 16 residues long. The germline V gene has CDR1 MDHEN and CDR2 SYDVKM. The germline V and J ends were trimmed by 6 bases and 4 bases, with 22 bases remaining between them. This clonotype was seen just once. Its antigen is as yet unknown. With the Oncomine TCR Beta short-read assay, DNA from cultured CD4+ T cells was sequenced. TCRdb itself ran the PCR reads through MiXCR, one entry per CDR3 protein. The sample shows over 15,000 distinct CDR3 sequences, around 48% of them seen only once.

This TCR was sampled from a human donor who had recovered from COVID-19. The J gene is TRBJ2-7, the V gene TRBV28, with D possibly called TRBD1 or TRBD2 (5 bases each). The sample consisted of CD4+ T cells from blood, cultured in vitro, taken before SARS-CoV-2 vaccination. CDR3 loop: CASSLSFGDGGYEQYF. CDR3 DNA: TGTGCCAGCAGCCTAAGTTTCGGGGACGGTGGTTACGAGCAGTACTTC. The variable domain in full, with the rest retrieved from reference TRBV28 and TRBJ2-7, is DVKVTQSSRYLVKRTGEKVFLECVQDMDHENMFWYRQDPGLGLRLIYFSYDVKMKEKGDIPEGYSVSREKKERFSLILESASTNQTSMYLCASSLSFGDGGYEQYFGPGTRLTVT.